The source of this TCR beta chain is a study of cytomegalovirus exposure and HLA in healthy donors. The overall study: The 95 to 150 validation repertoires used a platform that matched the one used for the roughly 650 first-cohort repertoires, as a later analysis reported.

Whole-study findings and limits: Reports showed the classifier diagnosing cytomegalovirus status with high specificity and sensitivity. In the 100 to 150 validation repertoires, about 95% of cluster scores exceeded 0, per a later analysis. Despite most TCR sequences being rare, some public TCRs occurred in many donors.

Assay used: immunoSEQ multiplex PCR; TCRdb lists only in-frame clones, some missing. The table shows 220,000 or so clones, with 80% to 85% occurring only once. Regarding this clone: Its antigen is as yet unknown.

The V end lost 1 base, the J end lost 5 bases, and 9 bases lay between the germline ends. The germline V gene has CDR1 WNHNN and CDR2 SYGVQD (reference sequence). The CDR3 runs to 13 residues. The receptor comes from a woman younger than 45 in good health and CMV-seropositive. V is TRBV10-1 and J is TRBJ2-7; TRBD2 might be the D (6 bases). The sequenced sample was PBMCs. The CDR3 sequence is CASSEYRRDEQYF. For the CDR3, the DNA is TGCGCCAGCAGTGAGTATCGGAGGGACGAGCAGTACTTC.